The sequence of this T cell receptor beta chain was determined in a study of shared clonotypes between healthy human individuals. Study-level points and caveats: Blood was the sole source, and tissue repertoires probably differ. Represented diversity, genetic and exposure-history alike, was limited by few donors. When naive CD4 clonotypes were compared across a few donors, around 4.6% were shared.

Comment on this clone: The antigen remains undetermined.

Clones were sequenced by immunoSEQ multiplex PCR, and TCRdb holds only the in-frame ones, with some missing. In the table there are around 2.3 million clones, 95% of which are singletons. The germline V gene encodes CDR1 GTSNPN and CDR2 SVGIG (reference sequence). Trimming took 0 bases from V and 3 from J, leaving 9 bases between them. CDR3 length equals 14 residues. There were no recent acute infections or vaccinations among the donors, who were healthy HIV-negative adults. The specimen was naive CD4+ T cells sorted from blood. Subset: CD45RA+ positively selected. The clonotype comes from a man younger than 35 in good health. The rearrangement joins TRBV30 to TRBJ2-4; D gene unclear. CDR3 DNA sequence: TGTGCCTGGAGTGTAGCCTTCAACAAAAACATTCAGTACTTC. The encoded protein is CAWSVAFNKNIQYF.